Listed here are 9 T cell receptor beta chains from one sample, sequenced in a study of T cell repertoires in cytomegalovirus infection. Their antigen targets remain unknown. TCRdb redid the calling of the reads with MiXCR, one entry per CDR3 protein. The profile shows some 920,000 distinct CDR3 sequences, roughly 30% of them singletons. The sample here was cultured CD8+ T cells from PBMCs, taken from culture after CMV antigen stimulation. These receptors all come from a human donor in good health (CMV status not recorded). Some clones in this sample may be carry-over from other donors' samples.

The chain carries TRBV7-9 and TRBJ1-3; possible D gene TRBD1, 5 bases. The V gene lost 5 bases and the J gene lost 8 bases, with 13 bases spanning the gap. This CDR3 comprises 13 residues. CDR1 and CDR2 (germline): SEHNR, FQNEAQ (reference sequence). In DNA form, the CDR3 reads TGTGCCAGCAGCACCCGGGACTTCGACACCATATATTTT. It yields the protein CASSTRDFDTIYF. Looking up the rest from reference TRBV7-9 and TRBJ1-3 gives the full variable domain: DTGVSQNPRHKITKRGQNVTFRCDPISEHNRLYWYRQTLGQGPEFLTYFQNEAQLEKSRLLSDRFSAERPKGSFSTLEIQRTEQGDSAMYLCASSTRDFDTIYFGEGSWLTVV.

This clonotype was seen repeatedly, ten times or more. The chain is built from TRBV3-1 and TRBJ1-1; D unclear. The V gene lost 1 base and the J gene lost 1 base, with 10 bases spanning the gap. Germline lookup yields CDR1 LGHDT and CDR2 YNNKEL (reference sequence). This CDR3 has 15 amino acids. Written as DNA, the CDR3 is TGTGCCAGCAGCCAAGTGGGAGGGAAGAACACTGAAGCTTTCTTT. It is translated as CASSQVGGKNTEAFF.

The chain carries TRBV27 and TRBJ1-2, with TRBD1 as a possible D gene (5 bases). Germline V gene sequence: CDR1 MNHEY, CDR2 SMNVEV (reference sequence). V was pared by 6 bases and J by 4 bases, with 18 bases between. This CDR3 is built from 15 residues. Here the CDR3 reads CASSPGGDRLYGYTF. The CDR3 DNA is TGTGCCAGCAGCCCCGGGGGAGACAGACTCTATGGCTACACCTTC.

This clonotype was seen ten or more times. The V gene is TRBV7-9, the J gene TRBJ1-2, with 7 bases matching TRBD1. Germline loops: CDR1 SEHNR, CDR2 FQNEAQ (reference sequence). The ends lost 7 bases at V and 5 bases at J; junction bases unmatched: 10. This CDR3 region has 14 residues. In nucleotides, the CDR3 is TGTGCCAGCAAACCAGTAGGGGGCGAATATGGCTACACCTTC. This codes for CASKPVGGEYGYTF.

This clonotype was found a few times. The chain is built from TRBV19 and TRBJ2-7, with 8 bases that match TRBD1. From germline, CDR1 is LNHDA and CDR2 SQIVND (reference sequence). V lost 7 bases, J lost 6 bases, and 11 bases stayed unmatched. The CDR3 spans 14 residues. CDR3 protein: CASTPGGTGREQYF. CDR3 nucleotide sequence: TGTGCCAGTACCCCCGGAGGGACAGGACGCGAGCAGTACTTC. Looking up the rest from reference TRBV19 and TRBJ2-7 gives the full variable domain: DGGITQSPKYLFRKEGQNVTLSCEQNLNHDAMYWYRQDPGQGLRLIYYSQIVNDFQKGDIAEGYSVSREKKESFPLTVTSAQKNPTAFYLCASTPGGTGREQYFGPGTRLTVT.

This clonotype was detected a few times. The CDR3 bases are TGCAGCGTAGAGGACAGGGGCATTCTCGGCGTATCGAATGCGGACTATGGCTACACCTTC. It specifies CSVEDRGILGVSNADYGYTF. The chain joins TRBV29-1 to TRBJ1-2; 9 positions match TRBD1. Germline lookup yields CDR1 SQVTM and CDR2 ANQGSEA. The CDR3 contains 20 residues. V shed 6 bases, J shed 3 bases, and the junction held 26 bases outside the gene matches. The full variable domain, in which reference TRBV29-1 and TRBJ1-2 provide the parts outside the CDR3, is SAVISQKPSRDICQRGTSLTIQCQVDSQVTMMFWYRQQPGQSLTLIATANQGSEATYESGFVIDKFPISRPNLTFSTLTVSNMSPEDSSIYLCSVEDRGILGVSNADYGYTFGSGTRLTVV.

This clonotype has only a few counts. CDR3 residues: CASSVYRGNQPQHF. For the CDR3, the DNA is TGTGCCAGCAGTGTCTACAGGGGCAATCAGCCCCAGCATTTT. The chain has TRBV6-1 and TRBJ1-5, with D perhaps TRBD1 (6 bases). The ends were cut back, 4 bases at V and 2 bases at J, with 9 bases in the middle. The CDR3 contains 14 residues. Germline V gene sequence: CDR1 MNHNS, CDR2 SASEGT.

This rearrangement joins TRBV11-3 to TRBJ2-1, with 9 bases that match TRBD2. The CDR3 consists of 15 residues. Germline V gene lookup returns CDR1 SGHNT and CDR2 YENEEA. The trim removed 8 bases at V and 5 bases at J, leaving 10 bases unmatched. The CDR3 region is CASRGGGGADNEQFF. In DNA, the CDR3 is TGTGCCAGCCGCGGGGGCGGGGGGGCCGACAATGAGCAGTTCTTC.

This chain connects TRBV7-8 to TRBJ1-6; possible D gene TRBD1, 6 bases. Germline loops: CDR1 SGHVS, CDR2 FQNEAQ. The CDR3 length is 17 residues. V gave up 3 bases and J gave up 4 bases, with 16 bases separating them. The CDR3, as DNA: TGTGCCAGCAGCTTGTACTCTGGGACAAGTTATAATTCACCCCTCCACTTT. Translating it yields CASSLYSGTSYNSPLHF.